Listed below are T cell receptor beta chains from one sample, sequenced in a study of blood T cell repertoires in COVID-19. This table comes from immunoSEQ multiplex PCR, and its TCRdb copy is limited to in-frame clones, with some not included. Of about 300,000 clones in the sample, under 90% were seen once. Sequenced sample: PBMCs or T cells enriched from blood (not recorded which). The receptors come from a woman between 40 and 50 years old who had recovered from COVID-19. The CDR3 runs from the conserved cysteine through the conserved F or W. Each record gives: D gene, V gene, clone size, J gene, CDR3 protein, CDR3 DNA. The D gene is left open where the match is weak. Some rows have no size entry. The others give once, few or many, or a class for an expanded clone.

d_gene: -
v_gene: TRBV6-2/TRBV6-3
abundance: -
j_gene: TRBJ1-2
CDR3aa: CASSYSTVGNYGYTF
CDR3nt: TGTGCCAGCAGTTACTCGACGGTGGGCAACTATGGCTACACCTTC

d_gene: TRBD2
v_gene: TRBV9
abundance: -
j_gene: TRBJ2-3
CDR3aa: CASSVGPAGATDTQYF
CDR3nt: TGTGCCAGCAGCGTAGGTCCAGCGGGAGCCACAGATACGCAGTATTTT

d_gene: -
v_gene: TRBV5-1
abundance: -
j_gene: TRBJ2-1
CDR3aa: CASSDFGGNEQFF
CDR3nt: TGCGCCAGCAGCGATTTCGGGGGCAATGAGCAGTTCTTC

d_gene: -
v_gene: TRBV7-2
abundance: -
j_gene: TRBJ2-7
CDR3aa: CASSAATNYEQYF
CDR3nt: TGTGCCAGCAGCGCCGCGACTAATTACGAGCAGTACTTC

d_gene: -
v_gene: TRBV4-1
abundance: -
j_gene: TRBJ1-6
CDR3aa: CASSPRVDNSPLHF
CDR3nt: TGCGCCAGCAGCCCGCGCGTTGATAATTCACCCCTCCACTTT

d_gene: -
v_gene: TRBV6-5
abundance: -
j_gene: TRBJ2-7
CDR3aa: CASSYSPARAAYEQYF
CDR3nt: TGTGCCAGCAGTTACTCACCCGCCAGGGCGGCCTACGAGCAGTACTTC

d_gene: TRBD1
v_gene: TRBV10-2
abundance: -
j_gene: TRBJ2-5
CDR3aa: CASSGGWTGLETQYF
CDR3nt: TGCGCCAGCAGTGGGGGCTGGACAGGTCTAGAGACCCAGTACTTC

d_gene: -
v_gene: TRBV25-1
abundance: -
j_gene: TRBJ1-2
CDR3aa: CASSYNYGYTF
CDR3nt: TGTGCCAGCAGCTATAACTATGGCTACACCTTC

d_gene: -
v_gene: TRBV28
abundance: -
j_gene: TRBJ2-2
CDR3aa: CASSYPGKLFF
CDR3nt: TGTGCCAGCAGCTACCCAGGGAAGCTGTTTTTT

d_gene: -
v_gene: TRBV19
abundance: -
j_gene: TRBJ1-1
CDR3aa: CASSPTGKINTEAFF
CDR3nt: TGTGCCAGTAGTCCCACAGGAAAAATTAACACTGAAGCTTTCTTT

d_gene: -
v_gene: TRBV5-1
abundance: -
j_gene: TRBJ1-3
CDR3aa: CASSLGGISGNTIYF
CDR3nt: TGCGCCAGCAGCTTGGGGGGCATCTCTGGAAACACCATATATTTT

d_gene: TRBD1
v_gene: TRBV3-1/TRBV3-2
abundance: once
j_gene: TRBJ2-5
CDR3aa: CASSQDLGQGKETQYF
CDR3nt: TGTGCCAGCAGCCAAGATCTTGGACAGGGGAAAGAGACCCAGTACTTC

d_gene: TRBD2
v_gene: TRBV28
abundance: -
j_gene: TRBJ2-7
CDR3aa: CASSLRLAPYEQYF
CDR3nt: TGTGCCAGCAGTTTACGACTAGCCCCCTACGAGCAGTACTTC

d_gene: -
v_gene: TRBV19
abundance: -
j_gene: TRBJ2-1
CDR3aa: CASKTPQPFNEQFF
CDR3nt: TGTGCCAGTAAGACTCCTCAACCTTTCAATGAGCAGTTCTTC

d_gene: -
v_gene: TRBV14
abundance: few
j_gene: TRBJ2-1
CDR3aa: CASSLGGPYNEQFF
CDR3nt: TGTGCCAGCAGCCTCGGGGGTCCCTACAATGAGCAGTTCTTC

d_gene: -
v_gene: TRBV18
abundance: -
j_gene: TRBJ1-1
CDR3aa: CASSVHPTGNTEAFF
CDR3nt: TGTGCCAGCTCAGTCCACCCGACAGGGAACACTGAAGCTTTCTTT

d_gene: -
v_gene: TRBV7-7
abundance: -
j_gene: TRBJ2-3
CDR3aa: CASSPSAGLIGGGGDTQYF
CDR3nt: TGTGCTAGCAGCCCATCGGCCGGGCTCATCGGGGGTGGGGGAGATACGCAGTATTTT

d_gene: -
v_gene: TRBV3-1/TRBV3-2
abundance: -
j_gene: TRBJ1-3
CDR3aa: CASSQVAGAGNTIYF
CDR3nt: TGTGCCAGCAGCCAAGTTGCAGGGGCTGGAAACACCATATATTTT

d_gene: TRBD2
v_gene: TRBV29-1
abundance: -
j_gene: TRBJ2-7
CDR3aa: CSAQGSSGYSYEQYF
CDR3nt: TGCAGCGCCCAAGGGTCTAGCGGCTACTCCTACGAGCAGTACTTC

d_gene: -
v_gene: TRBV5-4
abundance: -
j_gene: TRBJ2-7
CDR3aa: CASSIRTRNGIQQYF
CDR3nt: TGTGCCAGCAGCATCCGGACTCGGAACGGAATTCAGCAGTACTTC

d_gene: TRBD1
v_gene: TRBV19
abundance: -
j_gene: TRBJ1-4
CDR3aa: CASRRTGDIGKLFF
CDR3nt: TGTGCCAGTAGGCGGACAGGCGATATCGGAAAACTGTTTTTT

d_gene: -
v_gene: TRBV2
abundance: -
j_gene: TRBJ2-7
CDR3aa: CASSGQGFNEQYF
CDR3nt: TGTGCCAGCAGTGGCCAGGGTTTCAACGAGCAGTACTTC

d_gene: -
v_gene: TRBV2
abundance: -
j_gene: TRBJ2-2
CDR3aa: CASSAWAVAGELFF
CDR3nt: TGTGCCAGCAGTGCGTGGGCCGTGGCCGGGGAGCTGTTTTTT

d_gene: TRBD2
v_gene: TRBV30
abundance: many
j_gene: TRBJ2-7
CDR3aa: CAWGAGLAGLTAYEQYF
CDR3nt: TGTGCCTGGGGAGCGGGGCTAGCGGGACTCACGGCCTACGAGCAGTACTTC

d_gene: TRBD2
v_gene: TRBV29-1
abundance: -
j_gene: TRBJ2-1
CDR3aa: CSGRGLAGVNEQFF
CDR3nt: TGCAGCGGGCGAGGACTAGCGGGAGTCAATGAGCAGTTCTTC

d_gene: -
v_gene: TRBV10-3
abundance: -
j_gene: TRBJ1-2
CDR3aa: CAISAGLGLSDGYTF
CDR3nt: TGTGCCATCAGTGCCGGGTTAGGCTTATCGGATGGCTACACCTTC

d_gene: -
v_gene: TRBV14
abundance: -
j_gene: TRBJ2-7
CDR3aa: CASSQVNTRWGQYF
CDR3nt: TGTGCCAGCAGCCAAGTTAACACTAGATGGGGGCAGTACTTC

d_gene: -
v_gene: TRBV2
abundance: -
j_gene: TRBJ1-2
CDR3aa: CASSGSVLYGYTF
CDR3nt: TGTGCCAGCAGTGGGTCGGTTCTCTATGGCTACACCTTC

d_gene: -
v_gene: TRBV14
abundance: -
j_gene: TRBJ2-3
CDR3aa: CASSQDRARADTQYF
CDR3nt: TGTGCCAGCAGCCAAGACAGGGCTCGGGCAGATACGCAGTATTTT

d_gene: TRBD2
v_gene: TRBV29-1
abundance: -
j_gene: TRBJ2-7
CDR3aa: CSVILADSYEQYF
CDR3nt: TGCAGCGTAATACTAGCGGACTCCTACGAGCAGTACTTC

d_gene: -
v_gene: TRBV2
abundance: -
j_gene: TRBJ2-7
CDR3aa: CASLPDLVASYEQYF
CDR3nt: TGTGCCAGCCTACCAGACCTAGTTGCATCCTACGAGCAGTACTTC

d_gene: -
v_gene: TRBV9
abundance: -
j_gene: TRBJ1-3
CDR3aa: CASSVEPGPGNTIYF
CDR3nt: TGTGCCAGCAGCGTAGAACCTGGGCCTGGAAACACCATATATTTT

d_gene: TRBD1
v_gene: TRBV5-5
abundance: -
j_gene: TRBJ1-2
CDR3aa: CASSHQTGGANGYTF
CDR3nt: TGTGCCAGCAGCCACCAAACAGGGGGCGCGAATGGCTACACCTTC

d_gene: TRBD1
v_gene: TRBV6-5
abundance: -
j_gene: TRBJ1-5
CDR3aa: CASSSRDRGNQPQHF
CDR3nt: TGTGCCAGCAGTAGCCGGGACAGGGGTAATCAGCCCCAGCATTTT

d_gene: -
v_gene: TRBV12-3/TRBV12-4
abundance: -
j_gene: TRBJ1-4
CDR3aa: CASSLYGEKLFF
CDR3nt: TGTGCCAGCAGTTTATACGGTGAAAAACTGTTTTTT